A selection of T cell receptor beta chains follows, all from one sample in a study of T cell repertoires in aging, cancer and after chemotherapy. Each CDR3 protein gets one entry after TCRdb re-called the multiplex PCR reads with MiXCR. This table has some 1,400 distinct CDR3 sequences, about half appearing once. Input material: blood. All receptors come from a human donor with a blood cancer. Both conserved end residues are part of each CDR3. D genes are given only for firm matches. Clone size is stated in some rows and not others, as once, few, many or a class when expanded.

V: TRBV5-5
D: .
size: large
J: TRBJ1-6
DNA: TGTGCCAGCAGCTTAGGTATTGATTCACCCCTCCACTTT
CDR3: CASSLGIDSPLHF

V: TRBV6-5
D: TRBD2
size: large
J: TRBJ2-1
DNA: TGTGCCAGCAGAGGGGAGGGTAGGGGTGAGCAGTTCTTC
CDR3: CASRGEGRGEQFF

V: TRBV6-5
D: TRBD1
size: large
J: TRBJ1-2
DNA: TGTGCCAGCAGGCCGGGACAGGGTAGGGGCTACACCTTC
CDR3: CASRPGQGRGYTF

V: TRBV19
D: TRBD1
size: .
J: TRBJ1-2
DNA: TGTGCCAGTAGTACGGGACAGGGGATGGATGGCTACACCTTC
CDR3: CASSTGQGMDGYTF

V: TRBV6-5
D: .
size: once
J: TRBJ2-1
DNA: TGTGCCAGCGGGCGGGTGGGTAATGAGCAGTTCTTC
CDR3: CASGRVGNEQFF

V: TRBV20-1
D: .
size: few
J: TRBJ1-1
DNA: TGCAGTGCTAGTCCGGGGGGGATTAACACTGAAGCTTTCTTT
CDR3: CSASPGGINTEAFF

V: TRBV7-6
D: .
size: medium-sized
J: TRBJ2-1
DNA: TGTGCCAGCAGCCGTCTAGGGGGGAACTCCTACAATGAGCAGTTCTTC
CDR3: CASSRLGGNSYNEQFF

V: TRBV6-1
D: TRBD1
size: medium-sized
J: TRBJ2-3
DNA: TGTGCCAGCAACCCGAGGGGGCTGGGGACAGATACGCAGTATTTT
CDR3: CASNPRGLGTDTQYF

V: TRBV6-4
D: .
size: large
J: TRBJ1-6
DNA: TGTGCCAGCACAGATCCGCGGAATTCACCCCTCCACTTT
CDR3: CASTDPRNSPLHF

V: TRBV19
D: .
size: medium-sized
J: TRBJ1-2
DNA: TGTGCCACCTCCTTGGAGGGGGGGGTACAGAGTGGCTACACCTTC
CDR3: CATSLEGGVQSGYTF

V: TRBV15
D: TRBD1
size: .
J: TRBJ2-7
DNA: TGTGCCACCAGCGGACAGGGGGCATCCTACGAGCAGTACTTC
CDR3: CATSGQGASYEQYF

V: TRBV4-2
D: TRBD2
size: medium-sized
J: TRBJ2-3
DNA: TGTGCCAGCAGCTATAACCTAGCGGGAGCGGGACCGGATACGCAGTATTTT
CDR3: CASSYNLAGAGPDTQYF

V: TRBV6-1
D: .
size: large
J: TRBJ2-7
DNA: TGTGCCAGCAGTGAGGGACATACAATTTACGAGCAGTACTTC
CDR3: CASSEGHTIYEQYF

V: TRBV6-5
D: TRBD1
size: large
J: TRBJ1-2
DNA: TGTGCCAGCACCCCGACAGGGGATCCCCTCTATGGCTACACCTTC
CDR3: CASTPTGDPLYGYTF

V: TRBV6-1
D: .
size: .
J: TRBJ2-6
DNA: TGTGCCAGCGGGCGGGACAGCCTATCTGGGGCCAACGTCCTGACTTTC
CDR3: CASGRDSLSGANVLTF

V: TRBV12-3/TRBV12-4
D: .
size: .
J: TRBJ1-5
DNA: TGTGCCAGCAGCACTGACAATCAGCCCCAGCATTTT
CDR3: CASSTDNQPQHF

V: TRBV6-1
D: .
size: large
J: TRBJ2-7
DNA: TGTGCCAGCAGTGAAGAGGGGGGTTTCGGGACAGCGATTTCCTACGAGCAGTACTTC
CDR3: CASSEEGGFGTAISYEQYF

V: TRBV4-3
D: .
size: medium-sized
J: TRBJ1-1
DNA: TGCGCCAGCAGCCAAGATCGGGCGCCGGGTGAAGCTTTCTTT
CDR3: CASSQDRAPGEAFF

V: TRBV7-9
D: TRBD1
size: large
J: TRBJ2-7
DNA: TGTGCCAGCAGCCTTAGACAGGGGGACTACGAGCAGTACTTC
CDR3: CASSLRQGDYEQYF

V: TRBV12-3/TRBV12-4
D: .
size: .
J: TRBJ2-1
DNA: TGCGCCAGCAGCTTGGAAGGGCTCAATGAGCAGTTCTTC
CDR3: CASSLEGLNEQFF

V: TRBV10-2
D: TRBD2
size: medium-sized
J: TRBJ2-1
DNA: TGCGCCAGCAGTGAGACTAGCGGGAGAAACAATGAGCAGTTCTTC
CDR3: CASSETSGRNNEQFF

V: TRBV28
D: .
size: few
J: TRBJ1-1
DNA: TGTGCCAGCAGTACCCTCCTAAGGAACACTGAAGCTTTCTTT
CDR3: CASSTLLRNTEAFF

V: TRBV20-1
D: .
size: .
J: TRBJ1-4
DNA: TGCAGTGCTAGCCTTTTTGGGTTTCGGGAAAAACTGTTTTTT
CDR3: CSASLFGFREKLFF

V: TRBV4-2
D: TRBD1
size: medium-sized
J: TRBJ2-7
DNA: TGTGCCAGCAGGAAAGCCGGGACAGGGGGCTACGAGCAGTACTTC
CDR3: CASRKAGTGGYEQYF

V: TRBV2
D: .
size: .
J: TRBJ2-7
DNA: TGTGCCAGCTGTAGGACGAGCCCCTACGAGCAGTACTTC
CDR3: CASCRTSPYEQYF

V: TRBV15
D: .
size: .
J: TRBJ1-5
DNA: TGTGCCACCAGCGGGACTACGATTGGGCCCCAGCATTTT
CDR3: CATSGTTIGPQHF

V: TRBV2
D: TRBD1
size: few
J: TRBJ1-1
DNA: TGTGCCACCATCTCCGGGACAGGGGACATGAACACTGAAGCTTTCTTT
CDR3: CATISGTGDMNTEAFF

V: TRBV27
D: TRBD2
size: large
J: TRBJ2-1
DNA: TGTGCCAGCAGTCACGGACTAGCGGGGTACAATGAGCAGTTCTTC
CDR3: CASSHGLAGYNEQFF

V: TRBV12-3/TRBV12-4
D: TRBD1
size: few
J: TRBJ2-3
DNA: TGTGCCAGCAGTCTACTGAGGACAGGTACAGATACGCAGTATTTT
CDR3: CASSLLRTGTDTQYF

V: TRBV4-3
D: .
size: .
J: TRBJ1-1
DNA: TGTGCCAGCAGCCAAGAACCACAGAACACTGAAGCTTTCTTT
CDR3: CASSQEPQNTEAFF

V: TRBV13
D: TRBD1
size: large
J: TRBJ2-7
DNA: TGTGCCAGCAGCGGTCGGGACAGGCAGGACTACGAGCAGTACTTC
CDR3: CASSGRDRQDYEQYF

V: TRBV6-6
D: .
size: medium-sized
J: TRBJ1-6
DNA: TGTGCCAGCAGTTACCCACAATCACCCCTCCACTTT
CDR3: CASSYPQSPLHF

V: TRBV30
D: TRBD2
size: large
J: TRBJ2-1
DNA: TGTGCCTGGAGTGGTCCTAGCGGGAGCCCAAAAGGGGATGAGCAGTTCTTC
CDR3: CAWSGPSGSPKGDEQFF

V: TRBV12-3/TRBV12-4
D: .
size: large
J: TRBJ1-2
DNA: TGTGCCAGCAGTTATGGGGACCGCCCGGGTGAGGGCTACACCTTC
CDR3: CASSYGDRPGEGYTF

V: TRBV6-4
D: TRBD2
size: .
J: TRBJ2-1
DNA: TGTGCCAGCAGTTTTCAGCGGGAGATGTGGTTCTTC
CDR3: CASSFQREMWFF

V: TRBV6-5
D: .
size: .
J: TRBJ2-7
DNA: TGTGCCAGCAGTTACGGACCCGGAGGAAACTACGAGCAGTACTTC
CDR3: CASSYGPGGNYEQYF

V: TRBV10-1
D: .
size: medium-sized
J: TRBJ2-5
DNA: TGCGCCAGCAGCCCTTCGAGGAGGGGAGAGACCCAGTACTTC
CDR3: CASSPSRRGETQYF

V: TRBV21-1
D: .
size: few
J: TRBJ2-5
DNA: TGTGCCAGCACCCTAATAGGGGGGCGCCAAGAGACCCAGTACTTC
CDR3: CASTLIGGRQETQYF

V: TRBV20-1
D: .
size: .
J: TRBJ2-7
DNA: TGCAGTGCTAGAGACGGGGGCTCCTACTCCTACGAGCAGTACTTC
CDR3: CSARDGGSYSYEQYF

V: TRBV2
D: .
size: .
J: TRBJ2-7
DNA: TGTGCCGACGGCGTCAGAGCCTACGAGCAGTACTTC
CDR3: CADGVRAYEQYF

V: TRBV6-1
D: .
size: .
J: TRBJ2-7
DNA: TGTGCCAGCAGGACCGGGACTCTTGGGCCCTACGAGCAGTACTTC
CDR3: CASRTGTLGPYEQYF

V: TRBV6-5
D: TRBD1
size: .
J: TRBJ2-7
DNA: TGTGCCAGCAGTGCTGACAGGGGTAGGACCTACGAGCAGTACTTC
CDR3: CASSADRGRTYEQYF

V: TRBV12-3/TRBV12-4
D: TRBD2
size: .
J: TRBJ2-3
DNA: TGTGCCAGCAGTGACGGGGCGGGAGGGCCAGCAGATACGCAGTATTTT
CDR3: CASSDGAGGPADTQYF

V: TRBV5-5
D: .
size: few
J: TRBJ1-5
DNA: TGTGCCAGCAGCCCGGACGGTGATAGCAATCAGCCCCAGCATTTT
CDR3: CASSPDGDSNQPQHF

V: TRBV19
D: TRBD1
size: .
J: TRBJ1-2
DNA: TGTGCCAGTAGTACCGTCCCGGGACAGGGAGGAGGCGGCTACACCTTC
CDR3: CASSTVPGQGGGGYTF

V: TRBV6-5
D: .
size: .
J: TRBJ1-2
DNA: TGTGCCAGCAGTTTCAACCAGGAGGTCGGTGGCTACACCTTC
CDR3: CASSFNQEVGGYTF

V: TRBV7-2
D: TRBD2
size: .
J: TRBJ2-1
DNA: TGTGCCAGCAGCTATAAGTCCGGGACTAGCAGGGATGAGCAGTTCTTC
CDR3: CASSYKSGTSRDEQFF

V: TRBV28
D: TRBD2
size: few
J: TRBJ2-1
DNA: TGTGCCAGCAGTTTCGCCCGCGGGAGGGCCCTAGATGAGCAGTTCTTC
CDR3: CASSFARGRALDEQFF

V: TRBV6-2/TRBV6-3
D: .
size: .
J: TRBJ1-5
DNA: TGTGCCAGCAGTTACGCAGGGGAGCTTAGCAATCAGCCCCAGCATTTT
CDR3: CASSYAGELSNQPQHF

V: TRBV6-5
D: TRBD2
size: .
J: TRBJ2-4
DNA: TGTGCCAGCAGTTACTCGCCTAGCGGGGGAAAAAACATTCAGTACTTC
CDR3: CASSYSPSGGKNIQYF

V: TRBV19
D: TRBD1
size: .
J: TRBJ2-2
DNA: TGTGCCAGTAGTCAAGGGACAGCCCCTAGGTACGGGGAGCTGTTTTTT
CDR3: CASSQGTAPRYGELFF

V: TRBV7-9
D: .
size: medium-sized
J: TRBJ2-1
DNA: TGTGCCAGCAGCTTCTCAATGGGCAATGAGCAGTTCTTC
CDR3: CASSFSMGNEQFF